This T cell receptor (beta chain) originates from a study of cytomegalovirus exposure and HLA in healthy donors. V lost 2 bases and J 5 bases, leaving 9 bases between the germline ends. Germline V gene data show CDR1 as WNHNN and CDR2 as SYGVQD (reference sequence). This CDR3 contains 13 residues. In the PCR, 60 Vbeta and 13 Jbeta primers were used. TCRdb's table, derived via immunoSEQ multiplex PCR, lists solely in-frame clones and lacks some. The table has 80,000 to 100,000 clones, about 78% seen once. Study-level findings and limits: An analysis that came later showed most CMV-associated TCR beta chains appearing HLA-restricted. Later analysis identified several of the most significant clusters that appeared linked to common viral pathogens. Exclusion applied to some V segments, including TRBV6-2 and TRBV6-3, as they were indistinguishable.

To note about this clone: Its antigen is unknown.

The J gene is TRBJ2-5, the V gene TRBV10-1; possible D gene TRBD1, 6 bases. The sequencing input was PBMCs. This receptor was taken from a man aged 40-49 years in good health and CMV-seronegative. The CDR3 DNA is TGCGCCAGCAGTGAGGGACAGTGGGAGACCCAGTACTTC. Its translation is CASSEGQWETQYF.